This TCR beta chain came from a study of cytomegalovirus exposure and HLA in healthy donors. PCR primers comprised 60 Vbeta and 13 Jbeta primers. The method was immunoSEQ multiplex PCR; TCRdb's version includes in-frame clones alone and lacks a portion of them. Among roughly 180,000 clones, about 77% were seen once, and the ten largest hold 2% to 2.5%. Turning to this clone: No antigen is known for it.

The CDR3 runs to 16 residues. Per germline, CDR1 MGHRA and CDR2 YSYEKL. V was shortened by 2 bases and J by 4 bases, with 14 bases between the two germline ends. Study outcomes and limitations: As immune exposure information, only CMV serostatus was available. Using a false discovery rate of 0.05, a later analysis showed that 16,951 TCR beta sequences were associated with HLA alleles.

The V gene is TRBV4-1, the J gene TRBJ1-4, with a possible D match to TRBD1 (6 bases). The source of this sequence is a woman aged 30 to 39 in good health and CMV-seropositive. Sequencing was done on a sample of PBMCs. CDR3 in amino acids: CASSQPPQGSNEKLFF. The CDR3 DNA follows: TGCGCCAGCAGCCAACCTCCACAGGGAAGTAATGAAAAACTGTTTTTT.